The present TCR beta chain was sequenced within a study of T-cell reconstitution after alpha-beta-depleted transplantation in children. Unique molecular identifiers were used in preparing the TCRbeta library. TCRdb called the PCR reads again in MiXCR, with one record for every CDR3 protein. The sample contains roughly 590,000 distinct CDR3 sequences, approximately 17% of which appear only once. This clonotype was counted a few times. The length of the CDR3 is 15 residues. The ends were cut back, 4 bases at V and 5 bases at J, with 16 bases in the middle. The germline CDR1 and CDR2 sequences are SGHNT and YYREEE (reference sequence).

The chain carries TRBV5-4 and TRBJ2-1; TRBD2 might be the D (7 bases). The sequence derives from a human donor who donated a stem cell graft to a child with acute myeloid leukemia. The starting material was PBMCs from the stem cell graft donor, obtained from the stem cell graft. The CDR3 region has the DNA TGTGCCAGCAGCGGGGGGGCGGGGGAGAACAATGAGCAGTTCTTC. It encodes CASSGGAGENNEQFF.